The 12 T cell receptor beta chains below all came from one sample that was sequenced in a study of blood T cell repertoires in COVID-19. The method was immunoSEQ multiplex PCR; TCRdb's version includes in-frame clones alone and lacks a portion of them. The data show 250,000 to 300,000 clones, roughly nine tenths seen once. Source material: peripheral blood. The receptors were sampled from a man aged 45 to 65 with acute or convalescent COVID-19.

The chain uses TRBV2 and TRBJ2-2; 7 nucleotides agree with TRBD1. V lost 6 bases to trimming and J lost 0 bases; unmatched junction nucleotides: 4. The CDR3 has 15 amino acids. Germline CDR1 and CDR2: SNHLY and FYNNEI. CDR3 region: CASSKGQTNTGELFF. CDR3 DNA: TGTGCCAGCAGCAAGGGACAGACGAACACCGGGGAGCTGTTTTTT.

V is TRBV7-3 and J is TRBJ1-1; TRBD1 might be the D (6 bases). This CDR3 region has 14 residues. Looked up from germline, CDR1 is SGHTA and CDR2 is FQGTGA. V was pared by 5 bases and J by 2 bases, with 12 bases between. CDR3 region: CASSLGGDNTEAFF. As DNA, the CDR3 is TGTGCCAGCAGCCTAGGGGGGGACAACACTGAAGCTTTCTTT.

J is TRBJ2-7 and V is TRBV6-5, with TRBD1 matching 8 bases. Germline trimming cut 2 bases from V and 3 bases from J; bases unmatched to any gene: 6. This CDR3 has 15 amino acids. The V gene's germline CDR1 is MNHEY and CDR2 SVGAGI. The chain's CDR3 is CASSYTLTGGYEQYF. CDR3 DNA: TGTGCCAGCAGTTACACTCTTACAGGGGGCTACGAGCAGTACTTC.

As DNA, the CDR3 is TGTGCCAGCAGCACTCGGACTAGCGGGGACGAGCAGTACTTC. It translates to CASSTRTSGDEQYF. The chain couples TRBV5-4 to TRBJ2-7; 12 positions match TRBD2. CDR1 and CDR2 from the germline V gene are SGHNT and YYREEE (reference sequence). The CDR3 is 14 residues long. The V gene end was trimmed by 4 bases and the J gene end by 5 bases; junction bases not matched to a gene: 4.

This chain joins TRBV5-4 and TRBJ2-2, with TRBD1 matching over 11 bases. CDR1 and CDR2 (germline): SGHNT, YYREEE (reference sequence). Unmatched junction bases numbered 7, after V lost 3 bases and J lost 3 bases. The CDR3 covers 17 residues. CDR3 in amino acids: CASSSDRGRSDTGELFF. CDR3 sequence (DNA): TGTGCCAGCAGCTCGGACAGGGGGCGTTCGGACACCGGGGAGCTGTTTTTT.

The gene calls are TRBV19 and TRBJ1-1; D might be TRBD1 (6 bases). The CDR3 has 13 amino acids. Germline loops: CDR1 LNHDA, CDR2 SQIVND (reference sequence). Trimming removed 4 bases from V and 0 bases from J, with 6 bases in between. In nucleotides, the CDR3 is TGTGCCAGTAGTAGGACAGTGAACACTGAAGCTTTCTTT. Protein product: CASSRTVNTEAFF.

Here the CDR3 reads CASSQGGLGTGEKLFF. DNA of the CDR3: TGCGCCAGCAGCCAAGGGGGTCTCGGGACTGGTGAAAAACTGTTTTTT. The rearrangement links TRBV4-1 to TRBJ1-4, with D perhaps TRBD1 (5 bases). Trimming took 1 base from V and 7 from J, leaving 16 bases between them. CDR1 and CDR2 (germline): MGHRA, YSYEKL. CDR3 length: 16 amino acids.

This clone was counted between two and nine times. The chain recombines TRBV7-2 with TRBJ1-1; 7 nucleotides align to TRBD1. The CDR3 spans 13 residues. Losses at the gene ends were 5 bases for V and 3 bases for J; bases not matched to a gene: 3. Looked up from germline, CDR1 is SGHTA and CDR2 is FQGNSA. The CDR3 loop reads CASSLGQYTEAFF. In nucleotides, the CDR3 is TGTGCCAGCAGCCTGGGACAGTACACTGAAGCTTTCTTT.

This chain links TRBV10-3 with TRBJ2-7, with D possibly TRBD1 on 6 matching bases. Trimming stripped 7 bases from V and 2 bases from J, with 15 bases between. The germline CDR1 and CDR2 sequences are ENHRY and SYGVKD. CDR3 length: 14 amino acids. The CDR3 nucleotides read TGTGCCATCACCGAGGGAAACAGGGCCTACGAGCAGTACTTC. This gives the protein CAITEGNRAYEQYF.

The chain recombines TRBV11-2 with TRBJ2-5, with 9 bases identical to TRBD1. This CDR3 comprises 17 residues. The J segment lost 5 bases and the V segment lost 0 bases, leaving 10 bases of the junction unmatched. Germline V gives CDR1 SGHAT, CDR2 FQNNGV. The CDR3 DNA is TGTGCCAGCAGCTTAGAATACCGGGACAGGGTTCGGGAGACCCAGTACTTC. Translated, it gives CASSLEYRDRVRETQYF.

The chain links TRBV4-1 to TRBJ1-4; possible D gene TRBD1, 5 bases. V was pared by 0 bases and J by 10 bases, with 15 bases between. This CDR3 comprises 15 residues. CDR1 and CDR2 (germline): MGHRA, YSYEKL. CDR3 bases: TGCGCCAGCAGCCAAGAAGGGACTACCTATGGAAAACTGTTTTTT. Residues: CASSQEGTTYGKLFF.

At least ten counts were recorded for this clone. The CDR3 loop is CASSFTPQGAVQETQYF. The CDR3 bases are TGTGCCAGCAGTTTTACCCCTCAGGGGGCGGTACAAGAGACCCAGTACTTC. The gene calls are TRBV5-6 and TRBJ2-5; 8 positions agree with TRBD1. The CDR3 length is 17 residues. CDR1 and CDR2 (germline): SGHDT, YYEEEE. V shed 5 bases, J shed 2 bases, and the junction held 14 bases outside the gene matches.